Described below is a single TCR beta chain sequence and its context. The entry originates in a study of tumor and adjacent non-tumor tissue in lung cancer. Study information: Patients comprised about a dozen adenocarcinoma, a couple of squamous cell carcinoma and 1 small cell lung cancer. The patients, around 11 men and four to six women, were roughly 30 to 80 with stage I to III disease.

A modified ARM-PCR protocol with three rounds of nested PCR amplified TCRbeta. TCRdb reprocessed the multiplex PCR reads via MiXCR and lists one record per CDR3 protein. Here the sample spans tens of thousands of distinct CDR3 sequences, about 66% being singletons. The template was RNA from unsorted bulk tissue. Between August and November 2014, newly diagnosed, chemotherapy-naive lung cancer patients underwent thoracic surgery in China. The V gene's germline CDR1 is LGHNA and CDR2 YSLEER. The CDR3 extends over 14 amino acids. The V segment lost 4 bases and the J segment 10 bases; nucleotides outside the gene matches: 10.

What was sequenced was lung tumor tissue. This receptor was taken from a man between 60 and 75 years old with non-small cell lung cancer. The chain uses TRBV4-3 and TRBJ2-1, with 7 positions matching TRBD2. DNA for the CDR3: TGCGCCAGCAGCCCCCGACTAGCCAGCGGGGAGCAGTTCTTC. Amino acid sequence: CASSPRLASGEQFF.